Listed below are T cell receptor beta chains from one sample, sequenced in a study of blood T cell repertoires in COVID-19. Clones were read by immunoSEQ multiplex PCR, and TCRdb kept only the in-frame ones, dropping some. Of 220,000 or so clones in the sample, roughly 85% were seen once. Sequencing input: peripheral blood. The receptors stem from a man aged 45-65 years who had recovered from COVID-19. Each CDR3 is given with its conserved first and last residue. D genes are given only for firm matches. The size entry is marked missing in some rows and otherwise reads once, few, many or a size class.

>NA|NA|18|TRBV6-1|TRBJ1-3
CASSVLGQKFSSGNTIYF
TGTGCCAGCAGTGTGCTTGGACAGAAGTTTAGCTCTGGAAACACCATATATTTT
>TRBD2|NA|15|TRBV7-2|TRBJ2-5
CASSFGLAGGETQYF
TGTGCCAGCAGCTTTGGACTAGCGGGAGGAGAGACCCAGTACTTC
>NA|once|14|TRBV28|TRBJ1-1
CASSVPGGNTEAFF
TGTGCCAGCAGTGTCCCAGGAGGGAACACTGAAGCTTTCTTT
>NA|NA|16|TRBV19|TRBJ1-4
CASSIVAPATNEKLFF
TGTGCCAGTAGTATAGTGGCACCTGCAACTAATGAAAAACTGTTTTTT
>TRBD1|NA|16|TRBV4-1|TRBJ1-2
CASSPGTGGRNYGYTF
TGCGCCAGCAGCCCCGGGACAGGGGGTCGAAACTATGGCTACACCTTC
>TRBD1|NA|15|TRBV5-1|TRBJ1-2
CASSLDPGGDYGYTF
TGCGCCAGCAGCTTGGATCCAGGGGGCGACTATGGCTACACCTTC
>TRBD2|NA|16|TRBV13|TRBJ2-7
CASSLGPGLAAYEQYF
TGTGCCAGCAGCCTAGGGCCGGGACTAGCAGCCTACGAGCAGTACTTC
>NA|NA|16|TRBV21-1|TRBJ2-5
CASSKGPGQGWETQYF
TGTGCCAGCAGCAAAGGACCGGGACAGGGATGGGAGACCCAGTACTTC
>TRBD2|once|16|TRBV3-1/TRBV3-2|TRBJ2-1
CASSPSSGRRWNEQFF
TGTGCCAGCAGCCCCTCTAGCGGCAGGAGGTGGAATGAGCAGTTCTTC
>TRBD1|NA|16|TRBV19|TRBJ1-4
CASSRRQGWTNEKLFF
TGTGCCAGTAGTAGGCGACAGGGGTGGACTAATGAAAAACTGTTTTTT
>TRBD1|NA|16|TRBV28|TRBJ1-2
CASSLRDRAGWDGYTF
TGTGCCAGCAGTCTCCGGGACAGGGCTGGTTGGGATGGCTACACCTTC
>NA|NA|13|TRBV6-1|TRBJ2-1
CASSESRVGEQFF
TGTGCCAGCAGTGAATCCAGGGTTGGTGAGCAGTTCTTC
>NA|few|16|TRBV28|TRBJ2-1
CASSFWSGNFRNEQFF
TGTGCCAGCAGTTTTTGGTCGGGGAATTTTCGCAATGAGCAGTTCTTC
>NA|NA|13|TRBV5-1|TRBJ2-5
CASSLAEGETQYF
TGCGCCAGCAGCTTGGCAGAGGGAGAGACCCAGTACTTC
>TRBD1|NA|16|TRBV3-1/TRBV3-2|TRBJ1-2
CASSLRQGARNYGYTF
TGTGCCAGCAGCCTTCGACAGGGGGCTCGAAACTATGGCTACACCTTC
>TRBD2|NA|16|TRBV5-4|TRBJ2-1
CASRHGTSGAYNEQFF
TGTGCCAGTCGCCATGGGACTAGCGGCGCCTACAATGAGCAGTTCTTC
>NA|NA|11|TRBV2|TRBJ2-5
CASRLQETQYF
TGTGCCAGCAGACTCCAAGAGACCCAGTACTTC
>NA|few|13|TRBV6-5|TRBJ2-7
CASQVPTTYEQYF
TGTGCCAGCCAGGTACCGACAACCTACGAGCAGTACTTC
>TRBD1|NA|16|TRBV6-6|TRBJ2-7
CASRQPSGTGLYEQYF
TGTGCCAGCCGTCAACCCTCAGGGACAGGGTTGTACGAGCAGTACTTC
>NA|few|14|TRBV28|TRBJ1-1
CASSPRALNTEAFF
TGTGCCAGCAGCCCACGCGCGTTGAACACTGAAGCTTTCTTT
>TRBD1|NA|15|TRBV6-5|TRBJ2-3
CASSYSGGQGDTQYF
TGTGCCAGCAGTTACTCGGGGGGACAGGGAGATACGCAGTATTTT
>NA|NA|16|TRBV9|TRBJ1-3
CGLEGEARASGNTIYF
TGTGGTCTTGAAGGTGAGGCGCGAGCCTCTGGAAACACCATATATTTT
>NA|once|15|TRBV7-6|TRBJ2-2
CASSRRTENTGELFF
TGTGCCAGCAGCAGAAGGACAGAGAACACCGGGGAGCTGTTTTTT
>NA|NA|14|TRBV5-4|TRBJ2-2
CASTQAGPTGELFF
TGTGCCAGCACCCAAGCGGGCCCGACCGGGGAGCTGTTTTTT
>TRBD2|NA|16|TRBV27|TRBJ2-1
CASSALAGGVDNEQFF
TGTGCCAGCAGTGCACTAGCGGGAGGGGTTGATAATGAGCAGTTCTTC
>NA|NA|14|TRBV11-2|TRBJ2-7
CASSPTVVNYEQYF
TGTGCCAGCAGCCCTACGGTGGTGAACTACGAGCAGTACTTC